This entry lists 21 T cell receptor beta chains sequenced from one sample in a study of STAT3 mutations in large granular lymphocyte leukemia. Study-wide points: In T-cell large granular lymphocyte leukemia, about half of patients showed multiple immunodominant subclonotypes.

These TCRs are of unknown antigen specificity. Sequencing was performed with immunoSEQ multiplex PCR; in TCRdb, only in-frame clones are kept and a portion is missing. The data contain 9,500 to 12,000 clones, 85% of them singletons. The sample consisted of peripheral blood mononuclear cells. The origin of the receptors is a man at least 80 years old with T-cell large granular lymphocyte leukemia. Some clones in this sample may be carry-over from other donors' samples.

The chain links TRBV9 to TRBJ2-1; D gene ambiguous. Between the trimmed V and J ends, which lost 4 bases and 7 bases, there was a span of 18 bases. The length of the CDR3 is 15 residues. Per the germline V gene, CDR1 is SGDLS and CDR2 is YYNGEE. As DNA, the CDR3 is TGTGCCAGCAGCTTAAACGGCGGCCAGTTTAATGAGCAGTTCTTC. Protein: CASSLNGGQFNEQFF.

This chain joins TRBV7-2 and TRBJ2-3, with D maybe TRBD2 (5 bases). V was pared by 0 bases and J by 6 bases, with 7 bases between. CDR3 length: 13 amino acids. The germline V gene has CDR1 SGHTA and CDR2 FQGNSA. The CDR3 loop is CASSLARGDTQYF. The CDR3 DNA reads TGTGCCAGCAGCTTAGCGCGCGGGGATACGCAGTATTTT.

The chain's CDR3 is CASRKPGVRTEAFF. The CDR3 DNA follows: TGTGCCAGCCGAAAGCCCGGAGTTAGGACTGAAGCTTTCTTT. V is TRBV7-2 and J is TRBJ1-1, with D unresolved. The CDR3 sequence is 14 residues long. Trimming pared 8 bases from V and 5 bases from J, leaving 18 bases between. CDR1 is SGHTA and CDR2 is FQGNSA in the germline V gene.

The CDR3 region is CASRGRTGGRDTQYF. The CDR3 DNA reads as TGTGCCAGCAGGGGGCGGACGGGGGGCCGAGATACGCAGTATTTT. The V call is TRBV7-6, the J call TRBJ2-3; maybe TRBD2 (7 bases). In germline, CDR1 is SGHVS, CDR2 FNYEAQ. Between the trimmed V and J ends, which lost 6 bases and 5 bases, there was a span of 18 bases. The length of the CDR3 is 15 residues.

In DNA form, the CDR3 reads TGTGCCAGCAGCAAAGCCTGCGGCTTAGCGACAGATACGCAGTATTTT. Translated, it gives CASSKACGLATDTQYF. This chain links TRBV21-1 with TRBJ2-3; TRBD2, the table's D call, was not compared with the DNA. TRBV21-1 is deemed a pseudogene. The CDR3 has 16 amino acids.

The CDR3 spells CASSQVIGYEQYF. CDR3 DNA sequence: TGCGCCAGCAGCCAAGTTATAGGCTACGAGCAGTACTTC. This sequence joins TRBV4-3 and TRBJ2-7, with D unclear. V lost 1 base to trimming and J lost 3 bases, with 7 bases between them. Germline loops: CDR1 LGHNA, CDR2 YSLEER. This CDR3 contains 13 residues.

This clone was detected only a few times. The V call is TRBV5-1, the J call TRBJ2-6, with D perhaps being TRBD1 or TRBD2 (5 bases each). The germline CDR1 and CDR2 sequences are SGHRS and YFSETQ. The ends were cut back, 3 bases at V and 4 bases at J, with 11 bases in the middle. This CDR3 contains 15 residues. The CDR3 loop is CASSSEGTGANVLTF. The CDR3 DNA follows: TGCGCCAGCAGCTCAGAAGGGACGGGGGCCAACGTCCTGACTTTC.

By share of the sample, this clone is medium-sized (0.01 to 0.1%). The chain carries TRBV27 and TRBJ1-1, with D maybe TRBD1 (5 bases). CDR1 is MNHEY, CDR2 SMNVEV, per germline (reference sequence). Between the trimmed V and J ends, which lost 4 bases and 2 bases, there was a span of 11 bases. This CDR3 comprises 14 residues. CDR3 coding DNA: TGTGCCAGCAGTTGGATAGGGGCCAACACTGAAGCTTTCTTT. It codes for CASSWIGANTEAFF.

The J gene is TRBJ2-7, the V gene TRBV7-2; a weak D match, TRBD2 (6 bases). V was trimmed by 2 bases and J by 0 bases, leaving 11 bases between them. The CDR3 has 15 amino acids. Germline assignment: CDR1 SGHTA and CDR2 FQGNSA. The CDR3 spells CASSLYGTLSYEQYF. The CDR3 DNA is TGTGCCAGCAGCTTATACGGGACTCTCTCCTACGAGCAGTACTTC.

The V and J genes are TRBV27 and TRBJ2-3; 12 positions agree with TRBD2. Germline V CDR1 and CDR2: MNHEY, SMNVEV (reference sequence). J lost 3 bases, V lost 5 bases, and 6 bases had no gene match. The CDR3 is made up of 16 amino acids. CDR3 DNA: TGTGCCAGCAGTACTAGGACTAGCGGGGAAACAGATACGCAGTATTTT. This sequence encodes CASSTRTSGETDTQYF.

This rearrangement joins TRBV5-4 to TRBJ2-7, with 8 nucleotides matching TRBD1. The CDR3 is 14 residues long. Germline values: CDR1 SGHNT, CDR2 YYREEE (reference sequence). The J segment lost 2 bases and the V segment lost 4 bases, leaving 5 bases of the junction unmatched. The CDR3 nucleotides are TGTGCCAGCAGCGCCGGGACAGGCACCTACGAGCAGTACTTC. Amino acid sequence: CASSAGTGTYEQYF. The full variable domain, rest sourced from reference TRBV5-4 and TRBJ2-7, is ETGVTQSPTHLIKTRGQQVTLRCSSQSGHNTVSWYQQALGQGPQFIFQYYREEENGRGNFPPRFSGLQFPNYSSELNVNALELDDSALYLCASSAGTGTYEQYFGPGTRLTVT.

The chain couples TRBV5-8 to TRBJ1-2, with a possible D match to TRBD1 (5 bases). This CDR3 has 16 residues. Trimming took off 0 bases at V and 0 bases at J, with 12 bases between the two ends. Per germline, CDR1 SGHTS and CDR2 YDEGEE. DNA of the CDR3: TGTGCCAGCAGCTTGGGAACAGGTTTAGCTAACTATGGCTACACCTTC. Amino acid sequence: CASSLGTGLANYGYTF.

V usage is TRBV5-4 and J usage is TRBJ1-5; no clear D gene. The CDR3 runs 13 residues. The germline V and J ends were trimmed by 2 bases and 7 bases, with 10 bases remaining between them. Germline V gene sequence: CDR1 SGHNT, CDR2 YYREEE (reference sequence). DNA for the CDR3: TGTGCCAGCAGCTTAGAGGGAATCCAGCCCCAGCATTTT. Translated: CASSLEGIQPQHF.

In DNA form, the CDR3 reads TGTGCCAGCAGCACAGAGGTACTAGCCGCGGGGGAGACCCAGTACTTC. Translating it yields CASSTEVLAAGETQYF. The rearrangement joins TRBV5-4 to TRBJ2-5; maybe TRBD2 (6 bases). The germline V and J ends were trimmed by 4 bases and 5 bases, with 21 bases remaining between them. Germline V gene data show CDR1 as SGHNT and CDR2 as YYREEE (reference sequence). CDR3 length: 16 amino acids.

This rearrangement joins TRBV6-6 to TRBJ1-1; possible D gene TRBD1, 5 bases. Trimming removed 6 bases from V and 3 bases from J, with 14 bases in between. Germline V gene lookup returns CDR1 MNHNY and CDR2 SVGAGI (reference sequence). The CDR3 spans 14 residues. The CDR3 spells CASRDGPGDTEAFF. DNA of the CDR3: TGTGCCAGCAGAGACGGACCGGGGGACACTGAAGCTTTCTTT.

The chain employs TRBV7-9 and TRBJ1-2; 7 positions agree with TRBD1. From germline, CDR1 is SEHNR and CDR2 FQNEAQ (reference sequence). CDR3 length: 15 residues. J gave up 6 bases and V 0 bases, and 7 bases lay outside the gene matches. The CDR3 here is CASSLAQGSWHGYTF. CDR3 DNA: TGTGCCAGCAGCTTAGCACAGGGGAGTTGGCATGGCTACACCTTC.

The CDR3 DNA follows: TGTGCCAGCAGACCCCAGGGAGGCGAGCAGTACTTC. It specifies CASRPQGGEQYF. V gene TRBV27 combines with J gene TRBJ2-7, with D possibly TRBD2 on 6 matching bases. Germline V CDR1 and CDR2: MNHEY, SMNVEV (reference sequence). The CDR3 runs to 12 residues. Trimming stripped 6 bases from V and 6 bases from J, with 12 bases between.

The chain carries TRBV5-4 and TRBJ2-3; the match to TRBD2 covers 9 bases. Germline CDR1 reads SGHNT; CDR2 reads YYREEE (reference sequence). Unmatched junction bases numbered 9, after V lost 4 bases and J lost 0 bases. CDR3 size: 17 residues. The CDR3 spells CASSGGAGGASTDTQYF. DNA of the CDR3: TGTGCCAGCAGCGGGGGAGCGGGGGGCGCTAGCACAGATACGCAGTATTTT.

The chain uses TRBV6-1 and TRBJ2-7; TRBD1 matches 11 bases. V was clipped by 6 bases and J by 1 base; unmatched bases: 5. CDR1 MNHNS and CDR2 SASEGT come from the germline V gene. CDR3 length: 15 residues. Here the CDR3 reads CASRSGTGGSYEQYF. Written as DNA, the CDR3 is TGTGCCAGCAGAAGTGGGACAGGGGGATCCTACGAGCAGTACTTC.

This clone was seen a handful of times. The DNA of the CDR3 is TGTGCCAGCAGCCAAGAGTCCGGGACAGGGGGCAGCTATGGCTACACCTTC. It yields the protein CASSQESGTGGSYGYTF. V gene TRBV4-2 combines with J gene TRBJ1-2, with 12 bases fitting TRBD1. V lost 0 bases, J lost 4 bases, and 6 bases stayed unmatched. The germline V gene encodes CDR1 LGHNA and CDR2 YNFKEQ. This CDR3 is 17 amino acids long.

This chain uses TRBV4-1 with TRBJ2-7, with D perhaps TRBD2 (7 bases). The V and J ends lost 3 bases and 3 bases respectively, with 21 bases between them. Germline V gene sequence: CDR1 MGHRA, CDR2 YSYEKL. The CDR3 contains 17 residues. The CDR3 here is CASSQGALFLADYEQYF. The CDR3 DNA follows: TGCGCCAGCAGCCAGGGGGCCCTATTTCTAGCGGACTACGAGCAGTACTTC.